Sequencing of this T cell receptor beta chain was carried out in a study of blood T cell repertoires in COVID-19. Study details: Sites in the United States, Italy and Spain provided acute and convalescent COVID-19 samples. T cells, B-cell-depleted T cells, or PBMCs provided the cDNA or gDNA that served as material.

V lost 7 bases to trimming and J lost 3 bases; unmatched junction nucleotides: 8. Looked up from germline, CDR1 is SNHLY and CDR2 is FYNNEI. CDR3 length equals 17 residues. Methods used by the authors: Researchers report that nucleated cell counts were estimated from reference gene primer amplification. Here immunoSEQ multiplex PCR was the method, and the copy in TCRdb shows in-frame clones only, minus some. V, J and clone size are those of that table, while D and trimming were read from the DNA. The repertoire consists of a few hundred thousand clones, with roughly 80% occurring once and the leading ten covering 3.4%.

The TCR sequence derives from a woman aged 18-30 years with acute or convalescent COVID-19. The sample taken for sequencing was peripheral blood. The gene calls are TRBV2 and TRBJ2-2; TRBD2 agrees at 13 bases. CDR3 amino acids: CASNDPGLAGYTGELFF. CDR3 nucleotides: TGTGCCAGCAACGACCCGGGACTAGCGGGATACACCGGGGAGCTGTTTTTT.